Described below is a single T cell receptor beta chain sequence and its context. Measured with immunoSEQ multiplex PCR; TCRdb has only the in-frame clones, and not every one. Of about 2,100,000 clones detected, roughly 91% appear once; the ten largest clones hold about 1.8%. This sample was taken from a study of shared clonotypes between healthy human individuals. In the study overall: Two female and a few male donors aged 18 to 49 were enrolled. CD8 memory received one plate per donor, CD8 naive two, CD4 memory three and CD4 naive three.

The naive CD8 fraction comprised CD45RO-negative cells positively selected for CCR7 and excluded terminally differentiated effector memory CD45RA+ cells. Looked up from germline, CDR1 is SQVTM and CDR2 is ANQGSEA. CDR3 length: 13 amino acids. V was clipped by 4 bases and J by 6 bases; unmatched bases: 5. Specimen: naive CD8+ T cells from PBMCs. The chain recombines TRBV29-1 with TRBJ2-1; 8 positions match TRBD2. The sequence was obtained from a man aged 18 to 29 in good health. Some clones in this sample may be carry-over from other donors' samples. The CDR3 loop reads CSVGLAGFNEQFF. As DNA, the CDR3 is TGCAGCGTTGGTCTAGCGGGCTTCAATGAGCAGTTCTTC.